This T cell receptor beta chain was sequenced for a study of cytotoxic CD8 clonotypes in ibrutinib-treated CLL. Study details: After a median of about 62 months, roughly 14 patients stayed remitted and some 12 progressed; responses had been partial in some 25 and complete in 2. Study-level points and caveats: Sustained-remission patients were sampled at one set of times and progressing patients at different ones.

In regard to this clone: Its antigen is not identified.

Profiling relied on immunoSEQ multiplex PCR, and the TCRdb table lists in-frame clones only, not all of them. The table has hundreds of thousands of clones, almost 80% seen once. This receptor was identified in a human donor with chronic lymphocytic leukemia. The sample consisted of PBMCs, taken before ibrutinib treatment.

CDR3 in DNA: TGTGCCAGCAGCTTACAATGGGGAGGGGCGATTAACTATGGCTACACCTTC. This encodes CASSLQWGGAINYGYTF. This chain connects TRBV11-2 to TRBJ1-2; D is perhaps TRBD1 (5 bases). The CDR3 spans 17 residues. CDR1 and CDR2 (germline): SGHAT, FQNNGV. V gave up 2 bases and J gave up 1 base, with 17 bases separating them.